One sample yielded the 23 T cell receptor beta chains listed below, sequenced in a study of CD8 T cells in Susac syndrome. An input of 0.5 to 1 ug of RNA was subjected to reverse transcription using random hexamers. MiXCR, run by TCRdb on the immunoSEQ multiplex PCR reads, gives a single entry per CDR3 protein. The repertoire has some 260,000 distinct CDR3 sequences, more than 75% of them found once; the top ten carry approximately 0.11%. The sample comprised CD8+ T cells from PBMCs. Source of these receptors: a human donor with multiple sclerosis.

The chain has TRBV9 and TRBJ2-7; the D gene is possibly TRBD2 (5 bases). The CDR3 has 14 amino acids. CDR1 SGDLS and CDR2 YYNGEE come from the germline V gene. Trimming removed 2 bases at V and 0 bases at J, with 9 bases between. The CDR3 spells CASSVGLASYEQYF. DNA for the CDR3: TGTGCCAGCAGCGTTGGGCTAGCCTCCTACGAGCAGTACTTC.

V gene TRBV29-1 combines with J gene TRBJ2-1; 12 bases agree with TRBD2. The V gene end was trimmed by 7 bases and the J gene end by 0 bases; junction bases not matched to a gene: 13. Germline V gene data show CDR1 as SQVTM and CDR2 as ANQGSEA. This CDR3 contains 18 residues. CDR3 sequence reads: CSAYGTSGRKSSYNEQFF. CDR3 DNA sequence: TGCAGCGCATACGGGACTAGCGGGCGGAAAAGCTCCTACAATGAGCAGTTCTTC.

This clonotype came up a few times. The rearrangement links TRBV7-9 to TRBJ2-7; the D is unclear. V lost 6 bases and J 2 bases, leaving 11 bases between the germline ends. The CDR3 extends over 13 amino acids. Per germline, CDR1 SEHNR and CDR2 FQNEAQ (reference sequence). The CDR3 region is CASRPAGAYEQYF. The DNA for the CDR3 is TGTGCCAGCAGGCCCGCAGGTGCCTACGAGCAGTACTTC.

This chain links TRBV5-1 with TRBJ2-2, with D perhaps matching TRBD1 (5 bases). With 4 bases removed from V and 5 bases from J, the gap between germline ends came to 9 bases. Germline CDR1 and CDR2: SGHRS and YFSETQ. The CDR3 length is 13 residues. The CDR3 is CASSASGTGELFF. The CDR3, as DNA: TGCGCCAGCAGCGCCTCAGGGACCGGGGAGCTGTTTTTT.

The V gene is TRBV9, the J gene TRBJ2-7; TRBD2 matches at 12 bases. Germline CDR1 and CDR2: SGDLS and YYNGEE. CDR3 length: 17 residues. V was clipped by 0 bases and J by 5 bases; unmatched bases: 9. CDR3 sequence (DNA): TGTGCCAGCAGCGTAGAAGGAGGACTAGCGGGAAGTGACGAGCAGTACTTC. This encodes CASSVEGGLAGSDEQYF.

The chain recombines TRBV27 with TRBJ2-3, with D perhaps TRBD1 (5 bases). Per germline, CDR1 MNHEY and CDR2 SMNVEV (reference sequence). The CDR3 consists of 15 residues. Trimming cost V 5 bases and J 5 bases, with 17 bases left between them. The CDR3 reads CASSAPKGYGDTQYF. The CDR3 region has the DNA TGTGCCAGCAGTGCTCCCAAGGGGTACGGAGATACGCAGTATTTT.

The V call is TRBV9, the J call TRBJ2-1; 7 nucleotides line up with TRBD2. V lost 7 bases, J lost 1 base, and 8 bases stayed unmatched. Germline assignment: CDR1 SGDLS and CDR2 YYNGEE. The CDR3 totals 15 residues. CDR3 sequence reads: CASHLNGGSYNEQFF. The CDR3 DNA is TGTGCCAGCCATCTCAACGGGGGGTCCTACAATGAGCAGTTCTTC.

This sequence joins TRBV7-3 and TRBJ2-5, with 7 bases fitting TRBD2. With V trimmed by 5 bases and J by 4 bases, 13 bases remained unmatched. CDR3 length: 16 amino acids. The germline V gene encodes CDR1 SGHTA and CDR2 FQGTGA. The CDR3 sequence is CASSAEEGLSGETQYF. In nucleotides, the CDR3 is TGTGCCAGCAGCGCCGAAGAGGGACTATCTGGAGAGACCCAGTACTTC.

This chain connects TRBV11-3 to TRBJ2-1; 12 nucleotides match TRBD2. The CDR3 covers 16 residues. V trimming: 1 base; J trimming: 5 bases; junction bases outside the gene matches: 3. CDR1 is SGHNT and CDR2 is YENEEA in the germline V gene. The CDR3 DNA reads as TGTGCCAGCAGCTTAGCTGCTAGCGGGAGGGACAATGAGCAGTTCTTC. Amino acid sequence: CASSLAASGRDNEQFF.

The chain combines TRBV7-3 with TRBJ2-1; the D is unclear. The CDR3 has 13 residues. The germline V gene has CDR1 SGHTA and CDR2 FQGTGA. V dropped 8 bases and J dropped 2 bases, with 10 bases sitting between them. The CDR3 here is CASAIGAYNEQFF. For the CDR3, the DNA is TGTGCCAGCGCGATTGGGGCCTACAATGAGCAGTTCTTC.

The chain uses TRBV28 and TRBJ2-5; TRBD1 agrees at 7 bases. V gave up 3 bases and J gave up 2 bases; unmatched junction bases: 6. The CDR3 is 15 residues long. The V gene's germline CDR1 is MDHEN and CDR2 SYDVKM. The CDR3 nucleotides read TGTGCCAGCAGTTTTGAGGGGGCGGGTCAAGAGACCCAGTACTTC. This encodes CASSFEGAGQETQYF.

The rearrangement uses TRBV27 and TRBJ1-2, with D perhaps TRBD1 (6 bases). Trimming pared 4 bases from V and 4 bases from J, leaving 13 bases between. The CDR3 is 14 amino acids. CDR1 MNHEY and CDR2 SMNVEV come from the germline V gene (reference sequence). In DNA form, the CDR3 reads TGTGCCAGCAGTTCGCCCGGACAGATCTATGGCTACACCTTC. Amino acids: CASSSPGQIYGYTF.

The chain recombines TRBV25-1 with TRBJ2-5; no clear D. Germline assignment: CDR1 MGHDK and CDR2 SYGVNS. V lost 4 bases to trimming and J lost 3 bases, with 9 bases between them. CDR3 length: 13 residues. The CDR3 sequence is CASSAAVEETQYF. The CDR3 region has the DNA TGTGCCAGCAGTGCGGCAGTCGAAGAGACCCAGTACTTC.

V is TRBV5-1 and J is TRBJ2-1, with D possibly being TRBD2 (6 bases). This CDR3 contains 16 residues. Germline CDR1 and CDR2: SGHRS and YFSETQ. V lost 4 bases and J lost 1, with 15 bases in between. In DNA, the CDR3 is TGCGCCAGCAGCCCCGATGGGGGGAGGTCCTACAATGAGCAGTTCTTC. Amino acid sequence: CASSPDGGRSYNEQFF. Looking up the rest from reference TRBV5-1 and TRBJ2-1 gives the full variable domain: KAGVTQTPRYLIKTRGQQVTLSCSPISGHRSVSWYQQTPGQGLQFLFEYFSETQRNKGNFPGRFSGRQFSNSRSEMNVSTLELGDSALYLCASSPDGGRSYNEQFFGPGTRLTVL.

This sequence joins TRBV7-9 and TRBJ2-7; D remains ambiguous. CDR1 and CDR2 (germline): SEHNR, FQNEAQ (reference sequence). The CDR3 extends over 11 amino acids. V was shortened by 5 bases and J by 5 bases, with 7 bases between the two germline ends. CDR3 sequence reads: CASSLINEQYF. The CDR3 DNA is TGTGCCAGCAGCCTTATCAACGAGCAGTACTTC.

This chain joins TRBV27 and TRBJ2-1, with 7 bases that match TRBD2. V lost 5 bases to trimming and J lost 7 bases; unmatched junction nucleotides: 11. The length of the CDR3 is 15 residues. Per the germline V gene, CDR1 is MNHEY and CDR2 is SMNVEV (reference sequence). The CDR3 DNA is TGTGCCAGCAGTCCCGGAACTAGCGTAACAAATGAGCAGTTCTTC. It translates to CASSPGTSVTNEQFF.

This chain links TRBV30 with TRBJ2-7, with 7 positions matching TRBD2. The V segment lost 4 bases and the J segment 3 bases; nucleotides outside the gene matches: 18. The CDR3 contains 17 residues. Per the germline V gene, CDR1 is GTSNPN and CDR2 is SVGIG (reference sequence). The DNA of the CDR3 is TGTGCCTGGAAGGGTTGGCTGAGCGGGGATGACAACTACGAGCAGTACTTC. Its protein product is CAWKGWLSGDDNYEQYF.

This chain connects TRBV5-1 to TRBJ1-1, with 7 nucleotides matching TRBD1. This CDR3 is built from 14 residues. The germline CDR1 and CDR2 sequences are SGHRS and YFSETQ. The V gene end was trimmed by 2 bases and the J gene end by 3 bases; junction bases not matched to a gene: 4. DNA of the CDR3: TGCGCCAGCAGCTTAACCACAGGGGACACTGAAGCTTTCTTT. It yields the protein CASSLTTGDTEAFF.

A single count supports this clonotype. This chain joins TRBV6-5 and TRBJ1-1; TRBD1 might be the D (5 bases). Trimming took off 7 bases at V and 6 bases at J, with 18 bases between the two ends. The length of the CDR3 is 14 residues. CDR1 is MNHEY, CDR2 SVGAGI, per germline. The CDR3 DNA follows: TGTGCCAGCAACGACGGGGGGAGACGACCTGAAGCTTTCTTT. It is translated as CASNDGGRRPEAFF.

The chain is built from TRBV28 and TRBJ1-5; D unresolved. Germline values: CDR1 MDHEN, CDR2 SYDVKM. The length of the CDR3 is 14 residues. With 2 bases removed from V and 6 bases from J, the gap between germline ends came to 11 bases. CDR3 protein: CASSLKVSGQPQHF. The CDR3 bases are TGTGCCAGCAGTTTAAAGGTATCGGGTCAGCCCCAGCATTTT.

The chain is built from TRBV14 and TRBJ1-1; D is perhaps TRBD1 (5 bases). The length of the CDR3 is 13 residues. CDR1 SGHDN and CDR2 FVKESK come from the germline V gene. The V end lost 1 base, the J end lost 5 bases, and 8 bases lay between the germline ends. CDR3 sequence (DNA): TGTGCCAGCAGCCAAGTTTGGGGGACTGAAGCTTTCTTT. Encoded protein: CASSQVWGTEAFF.

The gene calls are TRBV27 and TRBJ2-7, with D unresolved. Trimming shortened V by 4 bases and J by 2 bases, and 9 bases separated the two germline ends. In germline, CDR1 is MNHEY, CDR2 SMNVEV (reference sequence). The CDR3 is 13 residues long. The CDR3 nucleotides read TGTGCCAGCAGTTACCTCGGAACCTACGAGCAGTACTTC. This codes for CASSYLGTYEQYF.

The chain recombines TRBV11-1 with TRBJ2-1, with 12 bases aligning to TRBD1. This CDR3 region has 20 residues. The germline V gene encodes CDR1 SGHAT and CDR2 FQDESV (reference sequence). V dropped 5 bases and J dropped 7; count of bases not matched to a gene: 21. This CDR3 reads CASSIRDRGQSGRDGNEQFF. CDR3 DNA sequence: TGTGCCAGCAGCATCCGGGACAGGGGGCAGAGCGGGAGGGATGGGAATGAGCAGTTCTTC.